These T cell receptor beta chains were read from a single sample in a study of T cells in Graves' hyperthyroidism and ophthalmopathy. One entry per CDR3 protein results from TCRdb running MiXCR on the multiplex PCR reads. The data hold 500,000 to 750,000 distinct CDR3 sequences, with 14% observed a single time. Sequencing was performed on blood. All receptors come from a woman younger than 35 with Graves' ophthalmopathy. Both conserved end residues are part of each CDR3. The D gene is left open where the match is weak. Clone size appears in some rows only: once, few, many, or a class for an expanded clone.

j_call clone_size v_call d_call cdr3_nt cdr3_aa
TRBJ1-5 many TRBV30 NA TGTGCCTGGAGTGAGCGGAGGGGGGAGGAGCCCCAGCATTTT CAWSERRGEEPQHF
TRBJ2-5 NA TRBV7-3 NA TGTGCCAGCAGCGGAACGGGACGCGGCGAGACCCAGTACTTC CASSGTGRGETQYF
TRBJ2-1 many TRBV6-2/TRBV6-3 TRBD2 TGTGCCAGCAGTGTATCGACTAGCGGGAGTTCAAATGAGCAGTTCTTC CASSVSTSGSSNEQFF
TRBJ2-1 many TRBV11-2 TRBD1 TGTGCCAGCAGCATGTGGACAGGGGGCTCTTCAAATGAGCAGTTCTTC CASSMWTGGSSNEQFF
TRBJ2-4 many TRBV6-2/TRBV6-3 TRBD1 TGTGCCAGCAGCCGCCATCTACAGGGGAGCAAAAACATTCAGTACTTC CASSRHLQGSKNIQYF
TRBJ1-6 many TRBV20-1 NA TGCAGTGCTAGCTCGCAGGGACGTTCACCCCTCCACTTT CSASSQGRSPLHF
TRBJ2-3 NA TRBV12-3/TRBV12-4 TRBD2 TGTGCCAGCAGCTCCTCCCGGGTGGGACTAGCGGGAGCAGATACGCAGTATTTT CASSSSRVGLAGADTQYF
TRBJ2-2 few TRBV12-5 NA TGTGCTAGTGGTATTGTTCCGAACACCGGGGAGCTGTTTTTT CASGIVPNTGELFF
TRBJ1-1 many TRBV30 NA TGTGCCTGGACTGGCTTAACCTTGAACACTGAAGCTTTCTTT CAWTGLTLNTEAFF
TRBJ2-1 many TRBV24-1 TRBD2 TGTGCCACTGGGACTAGCGGGAGCATGGGCTCCTACAATGAGCAGTTCTTC CATGTSGSMGSYNEQFF
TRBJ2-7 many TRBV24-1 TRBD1 TGTGCCACCAGTGAAGGTACAGGGGGGTACGAGCAGTACTTC CATSEGTGGYEQYF
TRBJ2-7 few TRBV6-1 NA TGTGCCAGCAGCTACGGTACAGGGAACTACGAGCAGTACTTC CASSYGTGNYEQYF
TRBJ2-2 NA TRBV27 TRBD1 TGTGCCAGCAGTTTAAGGACAGGGACTAACACCGGGGAGCTGTTTTTT CASSLRTGTNTGELFF
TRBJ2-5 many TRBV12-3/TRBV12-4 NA TGTGCCAGCAGTTGGGCGGGGACCGGCGGGGAGACCCAGTACTTC CASSWAGTGGETQYF
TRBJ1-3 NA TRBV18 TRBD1 TGTGCCAGCTCACCGAACTATCTGACAGGGACCTCTGGAAACACCATATATTTT CASSPNYLTGTSGNTIYF
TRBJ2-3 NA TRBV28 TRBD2 TGTGCCAGCAGCTGGGGGACTAGCGGGAGGGCGAGCACAGATACGCAGTATTTT CASSWGTSGRASTDTQYF
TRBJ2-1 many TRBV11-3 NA TGTGCCAGCAGCTTACAGAATGAGCAGTTCTTC CASSLQNEQFF
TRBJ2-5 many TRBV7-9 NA TGTGCCAGCAGCTTTTCCCCGGGGAGGACAGCGGAGCAAGAGACCCAGTACTTC CASSFSPGRTAEQETQYF
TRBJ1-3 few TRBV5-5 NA TGTGCCAGCAGCTGGGGGACAGGAAACACCATATATTTT CASSWGTGNTIYF
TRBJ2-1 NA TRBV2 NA TGTGCCAGCAGTGGAGCGGTGACCTACAATGAGCAGTTCTTC CASSGAVTYNEQFF
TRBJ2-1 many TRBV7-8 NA TGTGCCAGCAGCTTAGTTCGCCCCGTGGGGGGGGCGGGTGAGCAGTTCTTC CASSLVRPVGGAGEQFF
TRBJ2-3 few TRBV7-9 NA TGTGCCAGCAACTTAGCGGCAGATACGCAGTATTTT CASNLAADTQYF
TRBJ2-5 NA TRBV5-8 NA TGTGCCAGCAGCTTATTGACCGGGAGTCATGAGACCCAGTACTTC CASSLLTGSHETQYF
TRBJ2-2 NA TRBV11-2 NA TGTGCCAGCAGCCCTAGCAGATTGAACACCGGGGAGCTGTTTTTT CASSPSRLNTGELFF
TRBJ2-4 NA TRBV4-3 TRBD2 TGCGCCAGCAGCCAAGATCGAGTGGTAGCGGGACGGGTTCAGTACTTC CASSQDRVVAGRVQYF
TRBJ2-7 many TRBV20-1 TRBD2 TGCAGTGCTAGCGGGAGGGCCGTCGAGCAGTACTTC CSASGRAVEQYF
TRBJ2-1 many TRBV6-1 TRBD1 TGTGCCAGCAGTTATAGGGCTATACCGGGACAGGCGACATACAATGAGCAGTTCTTC CASSYRAIPGQATYNEQFF
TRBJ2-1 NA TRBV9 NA TGTGCCAGCAGCTCCTTGGGAAGCTACAATGAGCAGTTCTTC CASSSLGSYNEQFF
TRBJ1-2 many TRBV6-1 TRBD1 TGTGCCAGCAGCTTGACAGGGGAGGGCTACACCTTC CASSLTGEGYTF
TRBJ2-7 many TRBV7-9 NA TGTGCCAGCAGCGGGGGGCTCCACGAGCAGTACTTC CASSGGLHEQYF